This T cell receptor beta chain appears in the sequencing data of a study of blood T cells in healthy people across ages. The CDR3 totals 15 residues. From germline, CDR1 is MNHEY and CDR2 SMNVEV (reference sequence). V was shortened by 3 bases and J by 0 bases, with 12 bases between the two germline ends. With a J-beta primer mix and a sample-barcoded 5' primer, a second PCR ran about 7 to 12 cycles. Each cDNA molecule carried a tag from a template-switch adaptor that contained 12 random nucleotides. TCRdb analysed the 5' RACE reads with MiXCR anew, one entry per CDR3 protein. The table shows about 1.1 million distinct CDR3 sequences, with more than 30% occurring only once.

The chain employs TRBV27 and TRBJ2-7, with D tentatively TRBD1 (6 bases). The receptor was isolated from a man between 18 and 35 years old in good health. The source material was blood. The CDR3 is CASSFSQGTSYEQYF. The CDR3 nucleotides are TGTGCCAGCAGTTTCTCACAGGGTACCTCCTACGAGCAGTACTTC.